Below are 8 T cell receptor beta chains sequenced from a single sample in a study of shared clonotypes between healthy human individuals. Profiled with immunoSEQ multiplex PCR; TCRdb holds only in-frame clones, not every one. The table records a few million clones, 93% of them present only once. The naive CD8 population came from CD45RO-negative cells selected for CCR7, without terminally differentiated effector memory CD45RA+ cells. The sample consisted of naive CD8+ T cells from PBMCs. The receptor source for this set is a man younger than 35 in good health. Some clones in this sample may be carry-over from other donors' samples.

The chain carries TRBV7-9 and TRBJ2-5; 7 bases agree with TRBD1. The CDR3 is 14 residues long. The junction had 8 bases not matched to a gene; V was cut back by 4 bases and J by 6 bases. CDR1 SEHNR and CDR2 FQNEAQ come from the germline V gene (reference sequence). This CDR3 reads CASSSATGLKTQYF. CDR3 DNA: TGTGCCAGCAGCTCCGCGACAGGGTTGAAGACCCAGTACTTC.

The rearrangement uses TRBV29-1 and TRBJ2-1; 12 bases line up with TRBD2. In germline, CDR1 is SQVTM, CDR2 ANQGSEA. V dropped 4 bases and J dropped 0; count of bases not matched to a gene: 10. The CDR3 totals 18 residues. The CDR3 is CSVVLRLAGAFSYNEQFF. DNA for the CDR3: TGCAGCGTTGTTTTGCGACTAGCGGGAGCCTTCTCCTACAATGAGCAGTTCTTC.

This rearrangement joins TRBV14 to TRBJ2-7, with D unresolved. CDR3 length equals 15 residues. V lost 0 bases and J 1 base, leaving 10 bases between the germline ends. Germline CDR1 and CDR2: SGHDN and FVKESK. CDR3 sequence reads: CASSQDWTASYEQYF. The CDR3 nucleotides read TGTGCCAGCAGCCAAGATTGGACGGCTTCCTACGAGCAGTACTTC.

In regard to this clone: The sample contains more than one DNA sequence encoding this CDR3. The CDR3 loop is CASSLSLGETQYF. CDR3 nucleotide sequence: TGTGCCAGCAGCTTATCCCTGGGGGAGACCCAGTACTTC. This rearrangement joins TRBV7-9 to TRBJ2-5, with D unclear. Trimming cost V 2 bases and J 5 bases, with 9 bases left between them. Germline CDR1 reads SEHNR; CDR2 reads FQNEAQ (reference sequence). CDR3 length equals 13 residues.

J is TRBJ2-7 and V is TRBV7-2; D gene ambiguous. The V gene lost 7 bases and the J gene lost 6 bases, with 10 bases spanning the gap. The V gene's germline CDR1 is SGHTA and CDR2 FQGNSA. The CDR3 has 11 residues. CDR3 amino acids: CASTHGSEQYF. The CDR3, as DNA: TGTGCCAGCACCCACGGCTCCGAGCAGTACTTC.

The genes are TRBV21-1 and TRBJ2-6; no DNA check was done on the table's D call, TRBD1. TRBV21-1 is reported as a pseudogene. This CDR3 has 18 residues. The DNA of the CDR3 is TGTGCCAGCAGCAAAGGCAGGCTCCCCAACTCTGGGGCCAACGTCCTGACTTTC. Translation: CASSKGRLPNSGANVLTF.

The chain recombines TRBV18 with TRBJ1-2; unclear D gene. The CDR3 sequence is 14 residues long. The V gene lost 3 bases and the J gene lost 0 bases, with 8 bases spanning the gap. Germline V lookup: CDR1 KGHSH, CDR2 LQKENI. CDR3 protein: CASSPDASNYGYTF. The CDR3, as DNA: TGTGCCAGCTCACCGGACGCTTCTAACTATGGCTACACCTTC.

About this clone itself: Other DNA sequences from this sample encode an identical CDR3 as well. This chain links TRBV28 with TRBJ2-7; 7 nucleotides agree with TRBD2. V shed 2 bases and J 2 bases; nucleotides not matched to a gene: 3. The germline V gene has CDR1 MDHEN and CDR2 SYDVKM. The CDR3 has 14 amino acids. CDR3: CASSLSGAPYEQYF. The DNA of the CDR3 is TGTGCCAGCAGTTTAAGCGGGGCCCCCTACGAGCAGTACTTC. Full variable domain (missing parts from reference TRBV28 and TRBJ2-7): DVKVTQSSRYLVKRTGEKVFLECVQDMDHENMFWYRQDPGLGLRLIYFSYDVKMKEKGDIPEGYSVSREKKERFSLILESASTNQTSMYLCASSLSGAPYEQYFGPGTRLTVT.